One T cell receptor beta chain is described in this entry. Its antigen is currently unknown. This sample is part of a study of cytotoxic CD8 clonotypes in ibrutinib-treated CLL. On the study more broadly: Patients attained some 25 partial and 2 complete responses; at median around 68 months, around 15 remained remitted while around 12 progressed.

Overall study results and limits: Baseline clonality, above age-matched healthy donor levels, tracked circulating CD8+ T-cell counts.

Clones were sequenced by immunoSEQ multiplex PCR, and TCRdb holds only the in-frame ones, with some missing. This table holds almost 45,000 clones, 60% to 80% found once. Germline lookup yields CDR1 LGHNT and CDR2 FRNRAP. With 5 bases removed from V and 9 bases from J, the gap between germline ends came to 8 bases. The CDR3 has 12 amino acids. The clonotype comes from a human donor with chronic lymphocytic leukemia. The sequencing here drew on PBMCs, taken after 12 months of ibrutinib treatment. J is TRBJ1-6 and V is TRBV12-5, with unresolved D. The CDR3 reads CASGPQGSPLHF. In DNA, the CDR3 is TGTGCTAGTGGTCCCCAAGGTTCACCCCTCCACTTT. Full variable domain (remainder filled in from reference TRBV12-5 and TRBJ1-6): DARVTQTPRHKVTEMGQEVTMRCQPILGHNTVFWYRQTMMQGLELLAYFRNRAPLDDSGMPKDRFSAEMPDATLATLKIQPSEPRDSAVYFCASGPQGSPLHFGNGTRLTVT.